Below, 20 T cell receptor beta chains from the same sample are listed, as sequenced in a study of blood T cell repertoires in COVID-19. Only in-frame clones appear in the TCRdb table, and some are missing; sequencing was by immunoSEQ multiplex PCR. The sample records 65,000 to 75,000 clones, approximately 84% being singletons. Sequenced material: peripheral blood. The receptor source for this set is a woman aged 55-75 years with acute or convalescent COVID-19.

The rearrangement links TRBV7-9 to TRBJ1-3; D is perhaps TRBD1 (5 bases). Germline CDR1 SEHNR, CDR2 FQNEAQ (reference sequence). The CDR3 spans 13 residues. V dropped 5 bases and J dropped 9 bases, with 14 bases sitting between them. The CDR3 DNA sequence: TGTGCCAGCAGCCCGTGGGGGGATATCACCATATATTTT. It codes for CASSPWGDITIYF.

This clone was seen a few times. The genes are TRBV6-4 and TRBJ1-5; 9 positions match TRBD1. V trimming: 7 bases; J trimming: 6 bases; junction bases outside the gene matches: 13. The CDR3 is made up of 16 amino acids. Per the germline V gene, CDR1 is MRHNA and CDR2 is SNTAGT. CDR3 nucleotide sequence: TGTGCCAGCACTGGAACGGGACAGGGAAACGCTCAGCCCCAGCATTTT. Protein product: CASTGTGQGNAQPQHF.

The chain combines TRBV5-5 with TRBJ1-5; D remains ambiguous. The germline gives CDR1 SGHKS, CDR2 YYEKEE (reference sequence). This CDR3 has 14 amino acids. V gave up 3 bases and J gave up 1 base, with 8 bases separating them. The CDR3 is CASSYRWSNQPQHF. In DNA form, the CDR3 reads TGTGCCAGCAGCTACCGGTGGAGCAATCAGCCCCAGCATTTT.

Only one count was recorded for this clone. V gene TRBV6-5 combines with J gene TRBJ1-1, with 10 bases that match TRBD1. CDR1 and CDR2 (germline): MNHEY, SVGAGI. The CDR3 has 15 residues. Trimming at V came to 3 bases and at J to 10 bases, leaving 11 bases not matched to a gene. The CDR3 nucleotides read TGTGCCAGCAGTTATACCGGACAGGGGGTGGATAGAGCTTTCTTT. Residues: CASSYTGQGVDRAFF.

This sequence joins TRBV6-5 and TRBJ1-5, with D hard to call. The CDR3 consists of 13 residues. From germline, CDR1 is MNHEY and CDR2 SVGAGI. V was cut by 5 bases and J by 6 bases, with 11 bases left in between. As DNA, the CDR3 is TGTGCCAGCAGTAGGGTTGAGGGTCAGCCCCAGCATTTT. Amino acid sequence: CASSRVEGQPQHF.

The chain uses TRBV6-2 or TRBV6-3 and TRBJ1-1; D might be TRBD1 (6 bases). V gave up 5 bases and J gave up 4 bases, with 20 bases separating them. CDR1 MNHEY and CDR2 SVGEGT come from the germline V gene. The CDR3 totals 16 residues. CDR3 sequence reads: CASSRQSTGWSTEAFF. The CDR3 DNA sequence: TGTGCCAGCAGTCGACAATCAACAGGGTGGAGCACTGAAGCTTTCTTT.

This clone was recorded once. The rearrangement joins TRBV19 to TRBJ1-1, with D possibly matching TRBD1 (5 bases). The germline CDR1 and CDR2 sequences are LNHDA and SQIVND (reference sequence). The CDR3 is 13 residues long. V lost 4 bases to trimming and J lost 7 bases, with 13 bases between them. The chain's CDR3 is CASSTQGRGEAFF. The CDR3 bases are TGTGCCAGTAGTACCCAGGGAAGGGGTGAAGCTTTCTTT. The full variable domain, in which reference TRBV19 and TRBJ1-1 provide the parts outside the CDR3, is DGGITQSPKYLFRKEGQNVTLSCEQNLNHDAMYWYRQDPGQGLRLIYYSQIVNDFQKGDIAEGYSVSREKKESFPLTVTSAQKNPTAFYLCASSTQGRGEAFFGQGTRLTVV.

This clone was detected only once. The chain joins TRBV6-6 to TRBJ1-5; 8 positions agree with TRBD1. The CDR3 is made up of 15 amino acids. The V gene's germline CDR1 is MNHNY and CDR2 SVGAGI (reference sequence). Trimming cost V 0 bases and J 8 bases; bases outside gene matches: 6. CDR3 bases: TGTGCCAGCAGTTACTCGACAGGGGAAATTGAGCCCCAGCATTTT. Translated, it gives CASSYSTGEIEPQHF.

This clone was seen more than once but under ten times. The CDR3 DNA reads TGTGCCAGCACCCTCCGGGGACAGGGGGCGAGCGAGCAGTACTTC. As protein: CASTLRGQGASEQYF. The rearrangement links TRBV6-5 to TRBJ2-7, with TRBD1 identical over 12 bases. V shed 7 bases, J shed 6 bases, and the junction held 10 bases outside the gene matches. The CDR3 is 15 residues long. Germline V lookup: CDR1 MNHEY, CDR2 SVGAGI.

This clone was observed a few times. V usage is TRBV19 and J usage is TRBJ1-4, with 8 bases identical to TRBD1. This CDR3 has 15 residues. Germline values: CDR1 LNHDA, CDR2 SQIVND (reference sequence). Trimming at V came to 5 bases and at J to 12 bases, leaving 14 bases not matched to a gene. CDR3 amino acids: CASSPGTGSQLELFF. CDR3 DNA: TGTGCCAGTAGTCCCGGGACAGGCTCTCAACTGGAACTGTTTTTT.

This sequence joins TRBV5-4 and TRBJ2-5; TRBD2 agrees at 16 bases. The CDR3 covers 16 residues. Trimming cost V 4 bases and J 2 bases; bases outside gene matches: 2. Germline V gene lookup returns CDR1 SGHNT and CDR2 YYREEE (reference sequence). Here the CDR3 DNA reads TGTGCCAGCAGCGCGGGACTAGCGGGGGGGCAAGAGACCCAGTACTTC. Translating gives CASSAGLAGGQETQYF.

The genes are TRBV5-1 and TRBJ1-1, with TRBD1 matching over 7 bases. V lost 0 bases and J lost 3; bases outside the gene matches: 8. The germline gives CDR1 SGHRS, CDR2 YFSETQ. There are 16 residues in the CDR3. For the CDR3, the DNA is TGCGCCAGCAGCTTGGGGAGGGGGCGCGCGGACACTGAAGCTTTCTTT. Protein sequence: CASSLGRGRADTEAFF.

The rearrangement uses TRBV19 and TRBJ1-2, with 8 nucleotides matching TRBD1. CDR1 and CDR2 from the germline V gene are LNHDA and SQIVND (reference sequence). The CDR3 spans 14 residues. The junction had 7 bases not matched to a gene; V was cut back by 6 bases and J by 4 bases. CDR3 loop: CASRETGVRYGYTF. DNA for the CDR3: TGTGCCAGTAGGGAGACAGGGGTCCGCTATGGCTACACCTTC.

The chain employs TRBV30 and TRBJ1-1, with D uncertain. V was cut by 5 bases and J by 1 base, with 8 bases left in between. The CDR3 totals 12 residues. Looked up from germline, CDR1 is GTSNPN and CDR2 is SVGIG (reference sequence). Here the CDR3 reads CAWGLPNTEAFF. CDR3 bases: TGTGCCTGGGGACTTCCGAACACTGAAGCTTTCTTT.

This clone was observed once. The rearrangement links TRBV5-1 to TRBJ1-3, with D maybe TRBD1 (6 bases). The CDR3 totals 16 residues. With 0 bases removed from V and 4 bases from J, the gap between germline ends came to 14 bases. Germline V lookup: CDR1 SGHRS, CDR2 YFSETQ. CDR3 nucleotide sequence: TGCGCCAGCAGCTTGGAGGGTACAGGGCCAGGAAACACCATATATTTT. Its protein product is CASSLEGTGPGNTIYF.

The CDR3 spells CASTGTGEGEQYF. CDR3 nucleotide sequence: TGTGCCAGCACCGGGACAGGGGAGGGGGAGCAGTACTTC. This chain uses TRBV2 with TRBJ2-7; 10 bases align to TRBD1. The CDR3 is 13 amino acids. With V trimmed by 7 bases and J by 7 bases, 7 bases remained unmatched. Germline lookup yields CDR1 SNHLY and CDR2 FYNNEI.

This clone was seen a handful of times. Other DNA sequences of this sample code for an identical CDR3. The V and J genes are TRBV6-5 and TRBJ1-2; 9 nucleotides line up with TRBD1. The CDR3 covers 13 residues. Germline trimming cut 5 bases from V and 5 bases from J; bases unmatched to any gene: 3. CDR1 MNHEY and CDR2 SVGAGI come from the germline V gene. CDR3 protein: CASSLQGAYGYTF. As DNA, the CDR3 is TGTGCCAGCAGTCTACAGGGGGCGTATGGCTACACCTTC.

This chain connects TRBV5-6 to TRBJ2-5; a weak D match, TRBD1 (7 bases). Per germline, CDR1 SGHDT and CDR2 YYEEEE. The length of the CDR3 is 14 residues. V was pared by 1 base and J by 5 bases, with 12 bases between. The CDR3 here is CASSLWAGGETQYF. The CDR3 bases are TGTGCCAGCAGCTTGTGGGCAGGGGGGGAGACCCAGTACTTC.

This chain connects TRBV6-5 to TRBJ1-1; 7 bases are a match to TRBD1. Germline V gene lookup returns CDR1 MNHEY and CDR2 SVGAGI. The length of the CDR3 is 13 residues. The trim removed 10 bases at V and 4 bases at J, leaving 9 bases unmatched. In nucleotides, the CDR3 is TGTGCCACAGCCATGAGGGGGCGCACTGAAGCTTTCTTT. This translates into CATAMRGRTEAFF.

This clone was recorded a few times. This chain joins TRBV2 and TRBJ2-3; weak D call: TRBD2 (6 bases). V shed 2 bases and J shed 3 bases, with 18 bases lying between them. The CDR3 consists of 17 residues. CDR1 SNHLY and CDR2 FYNNEI come from the germline V gene. The CDR3 coding sequence is TGTGCCAGCAGTGAATCGTTCCCGGGGGATCGGACAGATACGCAGTATTTT. The encoded protein is CASSESFPGDRTDTQYF.